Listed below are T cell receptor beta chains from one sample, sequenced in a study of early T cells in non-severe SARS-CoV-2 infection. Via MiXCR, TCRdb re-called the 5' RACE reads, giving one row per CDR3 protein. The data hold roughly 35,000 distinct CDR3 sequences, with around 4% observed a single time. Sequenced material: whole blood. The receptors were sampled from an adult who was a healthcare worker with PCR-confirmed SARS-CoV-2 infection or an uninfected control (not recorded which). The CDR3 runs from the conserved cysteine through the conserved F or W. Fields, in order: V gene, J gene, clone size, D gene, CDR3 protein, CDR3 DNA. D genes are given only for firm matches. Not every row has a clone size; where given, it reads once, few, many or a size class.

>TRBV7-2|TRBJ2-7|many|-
CASSPGRLLYF
TGTGCCAGCAGCCCGGGACGGCTCCTGTACTTC
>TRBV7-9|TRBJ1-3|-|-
CASRHGTPGNTIYF
TGTGCCAGCAGACACGGAACTCCTGGAAACACCATATATTTT
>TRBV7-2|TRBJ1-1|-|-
CASRDSTEAFF
TGTGCCAGCCGGGACTCAACTGAAGCTTTCTTT
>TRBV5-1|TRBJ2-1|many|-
CASSLVPTNNEQFF
TGCGCCAGCAGCTTGGTCCCGACGAACAATGAGCAGTTCTTC
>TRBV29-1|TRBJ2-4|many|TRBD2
CSVWTSALKNIQYF
TGCAGCGTTTGGACTAGCGCACTCAAAAACATTCAGTACTTC
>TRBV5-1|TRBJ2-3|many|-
CASSLGAQASTDTQYF
TGCGCCAGCAGCTTGGGGGCTCAGGCCAGCACAGATACGCAGTATTTT
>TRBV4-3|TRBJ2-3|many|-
CASSPHRTGTDTQYF
TGCGCCAGCAGCCCACACCGGACAGGCACAGATACGCAGTATTTT
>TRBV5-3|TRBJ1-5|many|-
CARSLAGGNQPQHF
TGTGCCAGAAGCTTGGCAGGGGGCAATCAGCCCCAGCATTTT
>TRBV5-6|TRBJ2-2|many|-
CASSFRPGEELFF
TGTGCCAGCAGTTTTAGACCGGGCGAGGAGCTGTTTTTT
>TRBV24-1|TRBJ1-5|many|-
CATSRTGSSNQPQHF
TGTGCCACCAGCCGAACAGGAAGTAGCAATCAGCCCCAGCATTTT
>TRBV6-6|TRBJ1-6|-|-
CASTPNTRGGKPPLHF
TGTGCCAGCACCCCAAACACGAGGGGGGGCAAACCACCCCTCCACTTT
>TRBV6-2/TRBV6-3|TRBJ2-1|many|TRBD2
CASSSGGNEQFF
TGTGCCAGCAGTTCGGGGGGGAATGAGCAGTTCTTC